This T cell receptor beta chain came from a study of blood T cell repertoires in COVID-19. At the level of the study: Sites in the United States, Italy and Spain provided acute and convalescent COVID-19 samples.

Trimming removed 7 bases from V and 0 bases from J; junction bases left unmatched: 9. From germline, CDR1 is LNHDA and CDR2 SQIVND (reference sequence). This CDR3 contains 16 residues. Recruits, aged 18 to 89 years, lived in under 25 US areas. Participants had their cohort set by participant-reported clinical history. Donors in Cohort 3 who had recovered were those with two negative PCRs, healthcare professional clearance, or resolution of their symptoms. Only in-frame clones appear in the TCRdb table, and some are missing; sequencing was by immunoSEQ multiplex PCR. The sample records almost 250,000 clones, around 89% being singletons. This clone was seen a single time.

Sequences were obtained from PBMCs or T cells enriched from blood (not recorded which). This sequence joins TRBV19 and TRBJ1-1; 9 bases are a match to TRBD1. This receptor was obtained from a woman in her thirties who had recovered from COVID-19. CDR3 region: CASNPDRGAMNTEAFF. DNA for the CDR3: TGTGCCAGTAACCCGGACAGGGGCGCCATGAACACTGAAGCTTTCTTT.